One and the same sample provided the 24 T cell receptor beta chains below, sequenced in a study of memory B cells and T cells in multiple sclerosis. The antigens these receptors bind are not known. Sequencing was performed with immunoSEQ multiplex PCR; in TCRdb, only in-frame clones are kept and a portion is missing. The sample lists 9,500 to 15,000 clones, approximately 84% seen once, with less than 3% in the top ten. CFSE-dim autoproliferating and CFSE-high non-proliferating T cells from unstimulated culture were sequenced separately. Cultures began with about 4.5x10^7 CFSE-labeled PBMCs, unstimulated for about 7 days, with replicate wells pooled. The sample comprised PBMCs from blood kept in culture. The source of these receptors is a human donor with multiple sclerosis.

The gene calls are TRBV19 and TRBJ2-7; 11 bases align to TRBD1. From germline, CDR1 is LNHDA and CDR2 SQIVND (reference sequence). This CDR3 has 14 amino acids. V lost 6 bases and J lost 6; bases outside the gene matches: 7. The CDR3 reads CASRIGQGAAEQYF. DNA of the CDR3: TGTGCCAGTAGGATCGGACAGGGGGCGGCCGAGCAGTACTTC.

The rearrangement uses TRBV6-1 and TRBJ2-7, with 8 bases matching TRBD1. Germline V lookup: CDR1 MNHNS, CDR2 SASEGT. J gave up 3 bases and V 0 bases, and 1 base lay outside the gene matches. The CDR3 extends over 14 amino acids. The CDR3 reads CASSEAGTGYEQYF. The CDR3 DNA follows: TGTGCCAGCAGTGAAGCCGGGACAGGCTACGAGCAGTACTTC.

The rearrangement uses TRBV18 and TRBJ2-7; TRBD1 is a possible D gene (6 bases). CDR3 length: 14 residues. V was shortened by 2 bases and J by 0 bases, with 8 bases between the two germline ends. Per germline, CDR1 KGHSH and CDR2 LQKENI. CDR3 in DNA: TGTGCCAGCTCACCAGGGGACAACTCCTACGAGCAGTACTTC. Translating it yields CASSPGDNSYEQYF.

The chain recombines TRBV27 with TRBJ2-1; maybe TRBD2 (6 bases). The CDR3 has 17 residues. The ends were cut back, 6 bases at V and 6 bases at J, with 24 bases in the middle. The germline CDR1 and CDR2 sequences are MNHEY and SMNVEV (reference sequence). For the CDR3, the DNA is TGTGCCAGCAGCTGGGCCTCTCAGATGCGGGGACTCAATGAGCAGTTCTTC. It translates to CASSWASQMRGLNEQFF.

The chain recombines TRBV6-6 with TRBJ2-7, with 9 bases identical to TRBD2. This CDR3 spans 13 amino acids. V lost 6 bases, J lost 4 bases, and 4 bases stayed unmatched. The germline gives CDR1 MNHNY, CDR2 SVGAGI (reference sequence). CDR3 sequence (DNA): TGTGCCAGCAGAATAGCGGGAGTTTACGAGCAGTACTTC. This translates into CASRIAGVYEQYF.

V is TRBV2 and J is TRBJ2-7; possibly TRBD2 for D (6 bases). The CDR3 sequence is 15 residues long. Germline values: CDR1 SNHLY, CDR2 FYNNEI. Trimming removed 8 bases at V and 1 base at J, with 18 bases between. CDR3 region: CASGRAGPRSYEQYF. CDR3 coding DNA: TGTGCCAGCGGAAGGGCGGGGCCTAGGTCCTACGAGCAGTACTTC.

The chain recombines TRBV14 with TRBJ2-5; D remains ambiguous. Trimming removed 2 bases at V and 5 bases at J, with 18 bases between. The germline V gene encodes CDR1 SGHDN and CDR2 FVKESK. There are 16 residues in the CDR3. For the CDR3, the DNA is TGTGCCAGCAGCCAACGCATGGGTAGAGGTGGGGAGACCCAGTACTTC. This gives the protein CASSQRMGRGGETQYF.

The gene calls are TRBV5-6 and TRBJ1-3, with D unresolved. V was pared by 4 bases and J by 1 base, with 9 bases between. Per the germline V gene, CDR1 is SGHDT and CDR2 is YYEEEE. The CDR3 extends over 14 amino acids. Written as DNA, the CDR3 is TGTGCCAGCAGCCGAGGGTTATCTGGAAACACCATATATTTT. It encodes CASSRGLSGNTIYF. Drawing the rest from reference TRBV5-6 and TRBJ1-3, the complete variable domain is DAGVTQSPTHLIKTRGQQVTLRCSPKSGHDTVSWYQQALGQGPQFIFQYYEEEERQRGNFPDRFSGHQFPNYSSELNVNALLLGDSALYLCASSRGLSGNTIYFGEGSWLTVV.

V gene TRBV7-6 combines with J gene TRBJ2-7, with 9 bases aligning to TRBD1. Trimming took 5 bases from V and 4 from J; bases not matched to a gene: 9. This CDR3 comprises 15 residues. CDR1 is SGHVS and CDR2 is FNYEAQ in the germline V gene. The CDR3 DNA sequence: TGTGCCAGCAGCAAGGGGACAGGGAAAGGGTACGAGCAGTACTTC. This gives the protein CASSKGTGKGYEQYF.

The CDR3 region is CATSRDDYGYTF. The CDR3 DNA reads as TGTGCCACCAGCAGAGATGACTATGGCTACACCTTC. The chain is built from TRBV15 and TRBJ1-2; D remains unclear. CDR1 and CDR2 from the germline V gene are LNHNV and YYDKDF (reference sequence). V lost 0 bases and J lost 3, with 2 bases in between. The CDR3 is 12 residues long. Variable domain in full (rest from reference TRBV15 and TRBJ1-2): DAMVIQNPRYQVTQFGKPVTLSCSQTLNHNVMYWYQQKSSQAPKLLFHYYDKDFNNEADTPDNFQSRRPNTSFCFLDIRSPGLGDTAMYLCATSRDDYGYTFGSGTRLTVV.

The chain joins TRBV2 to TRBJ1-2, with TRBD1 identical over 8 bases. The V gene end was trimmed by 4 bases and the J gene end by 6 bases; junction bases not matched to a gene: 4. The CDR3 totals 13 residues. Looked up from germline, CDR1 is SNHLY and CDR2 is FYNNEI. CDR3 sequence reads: CASSGAGGHGYTF. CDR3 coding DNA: TGTGCCAGCAGTGGGGCAGGGGGCCATGGCTACACCTTC.

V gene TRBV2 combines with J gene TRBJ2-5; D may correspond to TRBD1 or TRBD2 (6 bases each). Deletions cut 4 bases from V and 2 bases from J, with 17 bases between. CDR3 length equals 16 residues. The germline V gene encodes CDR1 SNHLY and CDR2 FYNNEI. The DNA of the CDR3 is TGTGCCAGCAGTGTCGAGACTAGGGGGGAACAAGAGACCCAGTACTTC. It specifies CASSVETRGEQETQYF.

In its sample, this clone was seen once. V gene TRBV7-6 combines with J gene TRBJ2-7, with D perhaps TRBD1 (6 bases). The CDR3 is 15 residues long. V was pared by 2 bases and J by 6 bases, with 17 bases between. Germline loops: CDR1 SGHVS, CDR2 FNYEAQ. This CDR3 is CASSLLDSSSGEQYF. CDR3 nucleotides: TGTGCCAGCAGCTTACTGGACAGTTCCTCGGGCGAGCAGTACTTC.

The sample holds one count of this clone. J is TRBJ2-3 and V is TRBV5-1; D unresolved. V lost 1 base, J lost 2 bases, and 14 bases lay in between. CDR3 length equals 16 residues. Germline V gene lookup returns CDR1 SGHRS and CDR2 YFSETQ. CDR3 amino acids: CASSLNSEKITDTQYF. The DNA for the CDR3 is TGCGCCAGCAGCTTGAACAGCGAAAAGATCACAGATACGCAGTATTTT.

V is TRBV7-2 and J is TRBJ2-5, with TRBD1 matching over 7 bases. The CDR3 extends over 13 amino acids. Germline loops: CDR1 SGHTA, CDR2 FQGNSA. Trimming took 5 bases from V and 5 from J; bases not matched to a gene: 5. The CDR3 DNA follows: TGTGCCAGCAGCCGCGACAGGGCTGAGACCCAGTACTTC. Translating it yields CASSRDRAETQYF.

The DNA of the CDR3 is TGTGCCAGCAGCGCCGGGATAAGAGATGAAAAACTGTTTTTT. It yields the protein CASSAGIRDEKLFF. V gene TRBV14 combines with J gene TRBJ1-4; D call uncertain. Germline V gene sequence: CDR1 SGHDN, CDR2 FVKESK. V was shortened by 5 bases and J by 6 bases, with 13 bases between the two germline ends. The CDR3 has 14 amino acids.

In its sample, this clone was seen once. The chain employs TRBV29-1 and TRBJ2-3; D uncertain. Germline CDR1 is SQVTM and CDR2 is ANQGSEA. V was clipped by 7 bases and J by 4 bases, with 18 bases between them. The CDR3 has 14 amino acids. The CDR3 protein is CSASVAPWADTQYF. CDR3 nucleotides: TGCAGCGCGTCAGTCGCTCCATGGGCAGATACGCAGTATTTT.

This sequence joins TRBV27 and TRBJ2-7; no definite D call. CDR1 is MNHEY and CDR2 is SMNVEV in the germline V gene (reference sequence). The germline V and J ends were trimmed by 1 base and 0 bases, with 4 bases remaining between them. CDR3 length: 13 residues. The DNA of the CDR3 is TGTGCCAGCAGTTTATTGTCCTCCTACGAGCAGTACTTC. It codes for CASSLLSSYEQYF.

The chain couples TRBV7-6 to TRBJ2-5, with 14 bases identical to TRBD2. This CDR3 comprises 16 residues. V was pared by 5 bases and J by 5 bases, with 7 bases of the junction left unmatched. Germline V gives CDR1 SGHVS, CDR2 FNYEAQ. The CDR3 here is CASSTGLAGAEETQYF. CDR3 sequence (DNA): TGTGCCAGCAGCACGGGACTAGCGGGAGCGGAGGAGACCCAGTACTTC.

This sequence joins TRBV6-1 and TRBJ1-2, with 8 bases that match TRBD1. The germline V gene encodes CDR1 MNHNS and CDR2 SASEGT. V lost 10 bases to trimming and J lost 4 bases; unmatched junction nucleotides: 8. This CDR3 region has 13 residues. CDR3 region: CANALGQGYGYTF. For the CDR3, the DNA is TGTGCCAACGCCCTAGGACAGGGCTATGGCTACACCTTC.

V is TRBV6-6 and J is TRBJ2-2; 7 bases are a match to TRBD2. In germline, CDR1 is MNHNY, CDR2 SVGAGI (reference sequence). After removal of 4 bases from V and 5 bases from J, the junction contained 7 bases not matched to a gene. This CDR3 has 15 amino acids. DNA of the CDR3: TGTGCCAGCAGTTCAGTGGCGGGGGTTACCGGGGAGCTGTTTTTT. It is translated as CASSSVAGVTGELFF.

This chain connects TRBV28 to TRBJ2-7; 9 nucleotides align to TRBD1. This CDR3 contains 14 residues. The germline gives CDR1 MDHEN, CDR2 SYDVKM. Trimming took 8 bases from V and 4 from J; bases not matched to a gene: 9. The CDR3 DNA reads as TGTGCCAGCTTTCCGGGGACAGGGCCGTACGAGCAGTACTTC. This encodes CASFPGTGPYEQYF.

Here the CDR3 DNA reads TGCAGCGTTGTAGGGACAGACTATGGCTACACCTTC. Protein sequence: CSVVGTDYGYTF. The V gene is TRBV29-1, the J gene TRBJ1-2, with 7 bases lining up with TRBD1. Germline CDR1 SQVTM, CDR2 ANQGSEA. The V gene end was trimmed by 4 bases and the J gene end by 3 bases; junction bases not matched to a gene: 2. The CDR3 is made up of 12 amino acids.

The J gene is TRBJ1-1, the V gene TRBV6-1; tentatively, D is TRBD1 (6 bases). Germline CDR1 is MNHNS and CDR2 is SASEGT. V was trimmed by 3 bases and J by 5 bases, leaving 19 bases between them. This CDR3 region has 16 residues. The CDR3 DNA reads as TGTGCCAGCAGTGACAAGTCGAAGACAGGCCGGACTGAAGCTTTCTTT. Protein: CASSDKSKTGRTEAFF.